A single sample gave rise to the 21 T cell receptor beta chains below, sequenced in a study of identical twins. TCRdb re-called the 5' RACE reads through MiXCR, storing one row per CDR3 protein. Found here are some 690,000 distinct CDR3 sequences, 20% to 25% of them singletons; the top ten hold roughly 4%. These records were also assigned to another study, of T cells expressing NK-cell markers.

The sequencing input was PBMCs. These receptors originate from a woman aged 18-35 years in good health.

V gene TRBV5-1 combines with J gene TRBJ2-7, with a tentative D call TRBD2 (6 bases). V lost 0 bases and J lost 5, with 12 bases in between. The CDR3 loop spans 14 amino acids. CDR1 and CDR2 from the germline V gene are SGHRS and YFSETQ. The CDR3 protein is CASSLEWGVDEQYF. The DNA of the CDR3 is TGCGCCAGCAGCTTGGAGTGGGGGGTAGACGAGCAGTACTTC.

The chain recombines TRBV20-1 with TRBJ2-1, with TRBD2 identical over 7 bases. The CDR3 spans 12 residues. Germline V gene lookup returns CDR1 DFQATT and CDR2 SNEGSKA (reference sequence). J gave up 6 bases and V 6 bases, and 5 bases lay outside the gene matches. CDR3 protein: CSAERGLNEQFF. The CDR3 DNA reads as TGCAGTGCCGAGCGGGGCCTCAATGAGCAGTTCTTC.

This clonotype appeared many times. The V and J genes are TRBV20-1 and TRBJ2-7; 11 bases match TRBD2. With 5 bases clipped from V and 4 bases from J, the junction kept 7 bases outside the gene matches. This CDR3 has 14 residues. Looked up from germline, CDR1 is DFQATT and CDR2 is SNEGSKA (reference sequence). This CDR3 reads CSARIGTSGYEQYF. The CDR3 DNA reads TGCAGTGCTCGGATCGGGACTAGCGGTTACGAGCAGTACTTC.

The CDR3 nucleotides read TGTGCCAGCCGCGGGGGCACCCGGTTATACAATGAGCAGTTCTTC. It is translated as CASRGGTRLYNEQFF. This chain connects TRBV27 to TRBJ2-1; D possibly corresponds to TRBD2 (7 bases). V was shortened by 8 bases and J by 4 bases, with 18 bases between the two germline ends. This CDR3 spans 15 amino acids. In germline, CDR1 is MNHEY, CDR2 SMNVEV (reference sequence).

CDR3 coding DNA: TGCGCCAGCAGCTTGGGTCCGGGTGGATACGAGCAGTACTTC. Translating it yields CASSLGPGGYEQYF. This chain connects TRBV5-1 to TRBJ2-7; D is ambiguous. The V gene lost 0 bases and the J gene lost 4 bases, with 11 bases spanning the gap. The CDR3 sequence is 14 residues long. Germline V CDR1 and CDR2: SGHRS, YFSETQ.

The genes are TRBV10-3 and TRBJ1-1, with TRBD1 matching over 7 bases. The CDR3 has 12 amino acids. In germline, CDR1 is ENHRY, CDR2 SYGVKD. Trimming took 4 bases from V and 11 from J; bases not matched to a gene: 7. The CDR3 DNA reads TGTGCCATCAGTGCGGCAGGGGGAGCGGCTTTCTTT. As protein: CAISAAGGAAFF.

This clonotype was seen a handful of times. The V call is TRBV5-6, the J call TRBJ2-2, with D perhaps assigned TRBD1 or TRBD2 (5 bases each). The CDR3 is 15 residues long. Trimming cost V 3 bases and J 5 bases, with 14 bases left between them. Germline values: CDR1 SGHDT, CDR2 YYEEEE. CDR3: CASSWGRGLTGELFF. The CDR3 nucleotides are TGTGCCAGCAGCTGGGGACGGGGATTGACCGGGGAGCTGTTTTTT.

The V and J genes are TRBV6-1 and TRBJ1-1; D ambiguous. CDR3 size: 14 residues. The V end was cut by 5 bases, the J end by 6 bases, with 16 bases between. Germline CDR1 is MNHNS and CDR2 is SASEGT. As DNA, the CDR3 is TGTGCCAGCAGTCCCCGGTCTGTGGGCGCTGAAGCTTTCTTT. This encodes CASSPRSVGAEAFF.

For the CDR3, the DNA is TGCAGTGCTAGGCAGCAACCCTCCTATAATTCACCCCTCCACTTT. It encodes CSARQQPSYNSPLHF. V usage is TRBV20-1 and J usage is TRBJ1-6; D unresolved. Germline V gene data show CDR1 as DFQATT and CDR2 as SNEGSKA (reference sequence). The CDR3 sequence is 15 residues long. V gave up 3 bases and J gave up 0 bases, with 9 bases separating them.

This clonotype was seen only a few times. V and J are TRBV12-3 or TRBV12-4 and TRBJ2-1; TRBD1 matches at 9 bases. Trimming cost V 0 bases and J 9 bases; bases outside gene matches: 0. The CDR3 is made up of 13 amino acids. CDR3 sequence (DNA): TGTGCCAGCAGTTTAGCGGGACAGGGTGAGCAGTTCTTC. Translated: CASSLAGQGEQFF.

This clonotype was found many times. The J gene is TRBJ1-3, the V gene TRBV4-3; a possible D gene is TRBD1 (5 bases). Germline CDR1 is LGHNA and CDR2 is YSLEER. V lost 0 bases and J lost 4, with 13 bases in between. The CDR3 loop spans 16 amino acids. The CDR3 region is CASSQDRQGPGNTIYF. For the CDR3, the DNA is TGCGCCAGCAGCCAAGATCGGCAGGGACCCGGAAACACCATATATTTT.

This clonotype was seen repeatedly, ten times or more. V gene TRBV20-1 combines with J gene TRBJ1-2; 10 bases are shared with TRBD1. The CDR3 runs to 16 residues. Germline lookup yields CDR1 DFQATT and CDR2 SNEGSKA (reference sequence). V dropped 3 bases and J dropped 4; count of bases not matched to a gene: 11. The CDR3 nucleotides read TGCAGTGCTAGTCCGGGACAGGGGCCGGACCCCTATGGCTACACCTTC. Translating gives CSASPGQGPDPYGYTF.

This chain connects TRBV7-9 to TRBJ2-7; tentatively, D is TRBD2 (5 bases). Germline assignment: CDR1 SEHNR and CDR2 FQNEAQ (reference sequence). Trimming cost V 5 bases and J 2 bases, with 13 bases left between them. CDR3 size: 14 residues. This CDR3 reads CASSARTPTYEQYF. DNA of the CDR3: TGTGCCAGCAGCGCAAGGACTCCGACCTACGAGCAGTACTTC.

The chain recombines TRBV2 with TRBJ2-2; the D is unclear. The CDR3 runs to 13 residues. Trimming left V 3 bases short and J 5 bases short, with 7 bases between. Germline V gives CDR1 SNHLY, CDR2 FYNNEI. The CDR3 is CASSDLKTGELFF. The CDR3 DNA reads TGTGCCAGCAGTGATTTGAAAACCGGGGAGCTGTTTTTT.

This clonotype was recorded many times. The rearrangement uses TRBV18 and TRBJ2-3, with 11 bases lining up with TRBD1. CDR3 length: 16 amino acids. The J segment lost 4 bases and the V segment lost 4 bases, leaving 7 bases of the junction unmatched. The germline V gene has CDR1 KGHSH and CDR2 LQKENI. The CDR3 sequence: CASSRRDRGFSDTQYF. The CDR3 DNA reads as TGTGCCAGCTCACGCCGGGACAGGGGGTTTTCAGATACGCAGTATTTT.

The chain recombines TRBV5-5 with TRBJ2-5; D not resolved. CDR1 is SGHKS, CDR2 YYEKEE, per germline (reference sequence). The CDR3 is 13 residues long. V lost 4 bases and J lost 6, with 13 bases in between. As DNA, the CDR3 is TGTGCCAGCAGCCCCGTTGAAGGAAAGACCCAGTACTTC. Translating gives CASSPVEGKTQYF.

This clonotype was counted between two and nine times. The chain recombines TRBV12-3 or TRBV12-4 with TRBJ2-1; TRBD2 matches 9 bases. Trimming at V came to 7 bases and at J to 4 bases, leaving 8 bases not matched to a gene. This CDR3 has 15 residues. This chain's CDR3 is CASTPGSGRYNEQFF. Here the CDR3 DNA reads TGTGCCAGCACCCCGGGTAGCGGGAGATACAATGAGCAGTTCTTC.

V and J are TRBV4-2 and TRBJ2-1; D gene uncertain. The germline V and J ends were trimmed by 0 bases and 5 bases, with 11 bases remaining between them. CDR1 and CDR2 from the germline V gene are LGHNA and YNFKEQ. The CDR3 is 15 amino acids. The CDR3 protein is CASSQEVLDNNEQFF. The CDR3 DNA follows: TGTGCCAGCAGCCAAGAAGTTCTAGACAACAATGAGCAGTTCTTC.

The chain recombines TRBV7-9 with TRBJ2-1, with D uncertain. CDR1 and CDR2 (germline): SEHNR, FQNEAQ (reference sequence). With 3 bases removed from V and 4 bases from J, the gap between germline ends came to 10 bases. CDR3 size: 14 residues. The CDR3 bases are TGTGCCAGCAGCTTCAGTTCAAGGTACAATGAGCAGTTCTTC. Its protein is CASSFSSRYNEQFF.

Many counts were recorded for this clonotype. CDR3 in amino acids: CASSARTVGGYTF. Written as DNA, the CDR3 is TGTGCCAGCAGCGCAAGGACAGTGGGTGGCTACACCTTC. This chain links TRBV9 with TRBJ1-2, with a possible D match to TRBD1 (6 bases). This CDR3 spans 13 amino acids. Germline CDR1 and CDR2: SGDLS and YYNGEE. Trimming pared 3 bases from V and 7 bases from J, leaving 13 bases between. The whole variable domain, remainder taken from reference TRBV9 and TRBJ1-2, is DSGVTQTPKHLITATGQRVTLRCSPRSGDLSVYWYQQSLDQGLQFLIQYYNGEERAKGNILERFSAQQFPDLHSELNLSSLELGDSALYFCASSARTVGGYTFGSGTRLTVV.

The chain is built from TRBV10-3 and TRBJ2-3; maybe TRBD2 (6 bases). The germline V and J ends were trimmed by 5 bases and 0 bases, with 9 bases remaining between them. The CDR3 spans 14 residues. CDR1 is ENHRY and CDR2 is SYGVKD in the germline V gene. The CDR3 is CAISIGGSTDTQYF. CDR3 nucleotide sequence: TGTGCCATCAGTATCGGGGGTAGCACAGATACGCAGTATTTT.